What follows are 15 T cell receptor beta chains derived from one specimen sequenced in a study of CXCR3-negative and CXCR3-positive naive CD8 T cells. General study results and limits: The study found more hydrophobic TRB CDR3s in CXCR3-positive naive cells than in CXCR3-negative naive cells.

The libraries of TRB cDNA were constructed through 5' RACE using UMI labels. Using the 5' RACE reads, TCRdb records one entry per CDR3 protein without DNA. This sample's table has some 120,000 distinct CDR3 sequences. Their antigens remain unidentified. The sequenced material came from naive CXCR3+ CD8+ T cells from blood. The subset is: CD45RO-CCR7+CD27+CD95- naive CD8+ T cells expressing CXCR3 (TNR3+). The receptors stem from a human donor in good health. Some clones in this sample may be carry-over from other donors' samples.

CDR3 loop: CASSSLAYEQYF. V and J are TRBV12-3 or TRBV12-4 and TRBJ2-7; TCRdb lists TRBD2, though no DNA is available to test this call. CDR3 length equals 12 residues.

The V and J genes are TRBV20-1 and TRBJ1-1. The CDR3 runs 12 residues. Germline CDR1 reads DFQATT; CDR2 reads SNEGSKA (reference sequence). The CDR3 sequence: CNAREMNTEAFF.

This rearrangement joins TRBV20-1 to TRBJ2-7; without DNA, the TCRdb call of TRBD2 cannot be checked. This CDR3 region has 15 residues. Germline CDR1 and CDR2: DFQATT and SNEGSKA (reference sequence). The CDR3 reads CSARPPSGNLYEQYF.

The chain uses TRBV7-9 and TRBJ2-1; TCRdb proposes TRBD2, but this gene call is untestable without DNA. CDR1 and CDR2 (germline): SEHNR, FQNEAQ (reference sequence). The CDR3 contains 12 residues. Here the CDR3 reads CASSTLEDEQFF.

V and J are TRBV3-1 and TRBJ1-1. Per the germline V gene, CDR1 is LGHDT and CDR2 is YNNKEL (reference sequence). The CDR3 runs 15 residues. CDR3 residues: CASSHPRGGKAEAFF.

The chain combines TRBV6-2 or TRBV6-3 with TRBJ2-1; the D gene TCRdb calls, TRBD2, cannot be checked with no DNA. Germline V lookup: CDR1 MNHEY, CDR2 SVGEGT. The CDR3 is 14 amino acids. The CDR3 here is CASSYSKDWNEQFF.

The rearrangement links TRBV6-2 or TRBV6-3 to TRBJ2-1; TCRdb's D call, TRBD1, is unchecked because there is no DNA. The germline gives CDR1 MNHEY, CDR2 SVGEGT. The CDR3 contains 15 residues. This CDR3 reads CASSYSAPGYNEQFF.

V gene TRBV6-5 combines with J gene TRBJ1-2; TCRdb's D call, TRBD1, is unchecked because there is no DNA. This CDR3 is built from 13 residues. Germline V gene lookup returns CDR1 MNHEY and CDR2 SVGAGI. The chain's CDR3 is CASSYSSGVGYTF.

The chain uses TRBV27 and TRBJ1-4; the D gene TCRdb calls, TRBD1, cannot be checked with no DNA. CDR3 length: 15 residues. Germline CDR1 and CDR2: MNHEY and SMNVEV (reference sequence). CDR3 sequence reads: CASSLWTGVNEKLFF.

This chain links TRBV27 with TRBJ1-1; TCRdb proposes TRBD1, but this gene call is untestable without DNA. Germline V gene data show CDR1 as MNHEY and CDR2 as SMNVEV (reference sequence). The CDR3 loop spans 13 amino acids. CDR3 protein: CATRVKVNTEAFF.

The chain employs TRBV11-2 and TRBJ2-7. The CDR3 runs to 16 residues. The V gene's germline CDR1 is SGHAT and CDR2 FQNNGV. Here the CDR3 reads CASSLGGRNANYEQYF.

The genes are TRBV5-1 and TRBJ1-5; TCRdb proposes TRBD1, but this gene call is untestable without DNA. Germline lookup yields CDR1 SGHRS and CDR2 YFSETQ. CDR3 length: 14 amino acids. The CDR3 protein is CASRSGDSNQPQHF. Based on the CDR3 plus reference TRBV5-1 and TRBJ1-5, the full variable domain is KAGVTQTPRYLIKTRGQQVTLSCSPISGHRSVSWYQQTPGQGLQFLFEYFSETQRNKGNFPGRFSGRQFSNSRSEMNVSTLELGDSALYLCASRSGDSNQPQHFGDGTRLSIL.

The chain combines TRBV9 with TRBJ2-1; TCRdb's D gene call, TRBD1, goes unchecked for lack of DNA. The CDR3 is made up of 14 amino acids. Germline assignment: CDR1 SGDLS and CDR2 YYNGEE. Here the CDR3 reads CASSVATSGDEQFF.

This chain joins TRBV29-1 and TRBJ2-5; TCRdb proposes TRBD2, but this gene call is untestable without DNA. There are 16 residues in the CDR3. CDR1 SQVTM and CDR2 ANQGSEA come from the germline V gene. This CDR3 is CSVIGRPGGREETQYF.

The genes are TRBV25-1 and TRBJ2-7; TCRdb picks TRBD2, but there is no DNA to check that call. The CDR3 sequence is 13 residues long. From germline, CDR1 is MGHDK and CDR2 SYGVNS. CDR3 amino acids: CASSEYGSYEQYF.